This TCR beta chain was sequenced for a study of blood T cells in healthy people across ages. A J-beta primer mix and a sample-barcoded 5' primer were used in a second PCR of about 6 to 12 cycles. Tagging of each cDNA molecule was performed by a template-switch adaptor with 12 random nucleotides. A single record per CDR3 protein comes from TCRdb applying MiXCR to the 5' RACE reads. The table has 780,000 or so distinct CDR3 sequences, about 55% seen once. This clonotype was detected only a few times. Antigen unknown. Peripheral blood was drawn, about 9.1 milliliters per donor. Total RNA, at least 6 micrograms per sample, was extracted from PBMCs. Study-level findings and limits: Greater diversity and more naive CD4+ cells were seen in long-lived donors than in aged donors.

The source of this sequence is an elderly man in good health. Specimen: blood.

CDR3 bases: TGCAGCGTTGATCTCGCCGGGAACGAGCAGTACTTC. Translated, it gives CSVDLAGNEQYF. This chain joins TRBV29-1 and TRBJ2-7; D may be TRBD2 (5 bases). V lost 3 bases, J lost 5 bases, and 11 bases lay in between. The germline V gene encodes CDR1 SQVTM and CDR2 ANQGSEA. The CDR3 covers 12 residues.